Following are 21 T cell receptor beta chains from one sample sequenced in a study of blood T cells in healthy people across ages. It was with a sample-barcoded 5' primer and a J-beta primer mix that a second PCR of roughly 7 to 12 cycles was run. TCRdb reprocessed the 5' RACE reads with MiXCR, giving one entry per CDR3 protein. The table records around 700,000 distinct CDR3 sequences, around 25% of them present only once. The same specimen was also included in a second study, on T cells of mothers and their children.

Material for sequencing was blood. The receptor source for this set is a boy aged 5-17 years in good health.

The V and J genes are TRBV27 and TRBJ2-7; 9 bases are a match to TRBD1. The CDR3 length is 13 residues. J gave up 7 bases and V 5 bases, and 6 bases lay outside the gene matches. The germline V gene has CDR1 MNHEY and CDR2 SMNVEV (reference sequence). The CDR3 protein is CASSTGQGREQYF. The CDR3 nucleotides read TGTGCCAGCAGTACGGGACAGGGCCGAGAGCAGTACTTC.

This rearrangement joins TRBV7-9 to TRBJ1-4, with D uncertain. Trimming left V 6 bases short and J 0 bases short, with 8 bases between. The CDR3 is made up of 14 amino acids. CDR1 SEHNR and CDR2 FQNEAQ come from the germline V gene (reference sequence). CDR3 coding DNA: TGTGCCAGCAGTAGGACCTCAACTAATGAAAAACTGTTTTTT. The encoded protein is CASSRTSTNEKLFF.

This chain joins TRBV12-3 or TRBV12-4 and TRBJ2-3; D is unresolved. V gave up 6 bases and J gave up 0 bases, with 13 bases separating them. There are 15 residues in the CDR3. DNA for the CDR3: TGTGCCAGCAGGGTCAGCAGAACTAGCACAGATACGCAGTATTTT. This translates into CASRVSRTSTDTQYF.

The table lists this clonotype with a count of one. CDR3 protein: CSARLLDTQYF. The CDR3 DNA reads as TGCAGTGCTCGTCTGTTGGATACGCAGTATTTT. The chain is built from TRBV20-1 and TRBJ2-3; D gene uncertain. The V gene lost 5 bases and the J gene lost 6 bases, with 9 bases spanning the gap. CDR3 size: 11 residues. Per the germline V gene, CDR1 is DFQATT and CDR2 is SNEGSKA (reference sequence).

This clonotype was seen more than once but under ten times. The CDR3 loop reads CASGVNEQFF. The CDR3 DNA sequence: TGTGCCAGCGGAGTGAATGAGCAGTTCTTC. The chain employs TRBV12-3 or TRBV12-4 and TRBJ2-1; D unresolved. Trimming shortened V by 8 bases and J by 7 bases, and 6 bases separated the two germline ends. The CDR3 has 10 residues.

This clonotype was detected many times. The V gene is TRBV12-3 or TRBV12-4, the J gene TRBJ1-1, with D perhaps matching TRBD1 (6 bases). The CDR3 contains 14 residues. With 3 bases removed from V and 0 bases from J, the gap between germline ends came to 8 bases. In nucleotides, the CDR3 is TGTGCCAGCAGTTTCGGACAGATGAACACTGAAGCTTTCTTT. It yields the protein CASSFGQMNTEAFF.

The chain couples TRBV29-1 to TRBJ1-4; D uncertain. Trimming pared 4 bases from V and 7 bases from J, leaving 13 bases between. The CDR3 is 13 residues long. Germline assignment: CDR1 SQVTM and CDR2 ANQGSEA. CDR3 sequence: CSVGPASGEKLFF. For the CDR3, the DNA is TGCAGCGTTGGACCGGCTTCGGGTGAAAAACTGTTTTTT. The whole variable domain, remainder taken from reference TRBV29-1 and TRBJ1-4, is SAVISQKPSRDICQRGTSLTIQCQVDSQVTMMFWYRQQPGQSLTLIATANQGSEATYESGFVIDKFPISRPNLTFSTLTVSNMSPEDSSIYLCSVGPASGEKLFFGSGTQLSVL.

This chain connects TRBV20-1 to TRBJ2-5; 12 bases agree with TRBD2. Trimming removed 3 bases from V and 8 bases from J; junction bases left unmatched: 16. The CDR3 loop spans 17 amino acids. The V gene's germline CDR1 is DFQATT and CDR2 SNEGSKA (reference sequence). CDR3 loop: CSARRLAGDELMVTQYF. The CDR3 region has the DNA TGCAGTGCTAGGAGACTAGCGGGGGATGAACTGATGGTCACCCAGTACTTC.

This rearrangement joins TRBV10-3 to TRBJ2-4, with 7 nucleotides matching TRBD1. Germline assignment: CDR1 ENHRY and CDR2 SYGVKD. CDR3 length: 14 residues. Germline trimming cut 10 bases from V and 0 bases from J; bases unmatched to any gene: 6. The DNA for the CDR3 is TGTGCCAGAGGGACAGAAGTAGCCAAAAACATTCAGTACTTC. This sequence encodes CARGTEVAKNIQYF.

The rearrangement joins TRBV11-2 to TRBJ1-6; D is uncertain. The CDR3 runs to 16 residues. Between the trimmed V and J ends, which lost 2 bases and 0 bases, there was a span of 8 bases. Germline loops: CDR1 SGHAT, CDR2 FQNNGV. The CDR3 nucleotides are TGTGCCAGCAGCTTAAACGGCTACTCCTATAATTCACCCCTCCACTTT. This translates into CASSLNGYSYNSPLHF.

Only a few counts were recorded for this clonotype. The CDR3 sequence is CASSHNRDIGSPLHF. The DNA for the CDR3 is TGCGCCAGCAGCCACAACAGGGATATCGGTTCACCCCTCCACTTT. The chain combines TRBV4-1 with TRBJ1-6, with D perhaps TRBD1 (6 bases). This CDR3 has 15 residues. CDR1 and CDR2 from the germline V gene are MGHRA and YSYEKL. Between the trimmed V and J ends, which lost 3 bases and 9 bases, there was a span of 15 bases.

The V gene is TRBV13, the J gene TRBJ2-1; TRBD2 matches 8 bases. The CDR3 totals 15 residues. With 3 bases clipped from V and 3 bases from J, the junction kept 4 bases outside the gene matches. Germline V gene lookup returns CDR1 PRHDT and CDR2 FYEKMQ (reference sequence). The CDR3 spells CASSFRLASYNEQFF. The CDR3 DNA is TGTGCCAGCAGCTTCCGACTAGCGAGCTACAATGAGCAGTTCTTC. Full variable domain (outside the CDR3, taken from reference TRBV13 and TRBJ2-1): AAGVIQSPRHLIKEKRETATLKCYPIPRHDTVYWYQQGPGQDPQFLISFYEKMQSDKGSIPDRFSAQQFSDYHSELNMSSLELGDSALYFCASSFRLASYNEQFFGPGTRLTVL.

In its sample, this clonotype was seen a few times. J is TRBJ1-2 and V is TRBV4-2; D uncertain. Trimming pared 0 bases from V and 2 bases from J, leaving 10 bases between. Germline CDR1 LGHNA, CDR2 YNFKEQ. This CDR3 has 15 amino acids. Written as DNA, the CDR3 is TGTGCCAGCAGCCAAGATGTGGAGACGAACTATGGCTACACCTTC. It specifies CASSQDVETNYGYTF.

This clonotype showed up just a few times. The rearrangement uses TRBV5-1 and TRBJ2-1; D remains unclear. The V and J ends lost 2 bases and 5 bases respectively, with 20 bases between them. The length of the CDR3 is 17 residues. The germline gives CDR1 SGHRS, CDR2 YFSETQ. The CDR3 is CASSFGRGTQPDNEQFF. The CDR3 nucleotides read TGCGCCAGCAGCTTCGGGCGAGGCACGCAGCCAGACAATGAGCAGTTCTTC.

This clonotype was detected a few times. The chain is built from TRBV28 and TRBJ2-5, with no clear D. This CDR3 spans 14 amino acids. CDR1 is MDHEN, CDR2 SYDVKM, per germline. Trimming removed 5 bases at V and 0 bases at J, with 10 bases between. The CDR3 loop is CASSQRVYQETQYF. CDR3 coding DNA: TGTGCCAGCAGTCAAAGGGTGTACCAAGAGACCCAGTACTTC.

This clonotype occurred a few times. This chain joins TRBV6-1 and TRBJ2-7; 10 bases map to TRBD1. The germline gives CDR1 MNHNS, CDR2 SASEGT. This CDR3 is built from 14 residues. The trim removed 4 bases at V and 3 bases at J, leaving 3 bases unmatched. CDR3 bases: TGTGCCAGCAGTGTTGGGACAGGGGACTACGAGCAGTACTTC. It translates to CASSVGTGDYEQYF.

This clonotype was seen a handful of times. The CDR3 DNA reads as TGTGCCAGCACCTTCGGTAGTAGGGACAGAAACTATGGCTACACCTTC. This gives the protein CASTFGSRDRNYGYTF. The rearrangement uses TRBV7-9 and TRBJ1-2; 7 bases are shared with TRBD1. Germline V gene sequence: CDR1 SEHNR, CDR2 FQNEAQ (reference sequence). V dropped 7 bases and J dropped 2; count of bases not matched to a gene: 13. The CDR3 is 16 amino acids.

The rearrangement links TRBV28 to TRBJ2-5, with D maybe TRBD1 (5 bases). The V gene lost 5 bases and the J gene lost 5 bases, with 15 bases spanning the gap. Germline assignment: CDR1 MDHEN and CDR2 SYDVKM. The CDR3 covers 14 residues. CDR3 nucleotides: TGTGCCAGCAGTACTACAGGTAGCTGGGAGACCCAGTACTTC. Amino acids: CASSTTGSWETQYF.

The table lists this clonotype with a few counts. V usage is TRBV29-1 and J usage is TRBJ2-7, with 8 positions matching TRBD2. CDR3 length: 13 amino acids. V was clipped by 6 bases and J by 4 bases; unmatched bases: 8. Germline CDR1 SQVTM, CDR2 ANQGSEA. The CDR3 sequence: CSVGTRNSYEQYF. The CDR3 bases are TGCAGCGTCGGGACTAGAAATTCGTACGAGCAGTACTTC.

V is TRBV5-1 and J is TRBJ2-3, with a tentative D call TRBD1 (5 bases). CDR3 size: 16 residues. Looked up from germline, CDR1 is SGHRS and CDR2 is YFSETQ. V was clipped by 1 base and J by 2 bases, with 14 bases between them. This chain's CDR3 is CASSLLRGDHTDTQYF. As DNA, the CDR3 is TGCGCCAGCAGCTTGTTAAGGGGCGACCACACAGATACGCAGTATTTT.

Details on this clonotype: The junction departs from the called germline gene at one end, perhaps through a read error. The V call is TRBV20-1, the J call TRBJ1-4; weak D call: TRBD1 (5 bases). This CDR3 spans 16 amino acids. CDR1 and CDR2 (germline): DFQATT, SNEGSKA (reference sequence). The CDR3 region is CSARDSKRGGNEELFF. CDR3 bases: TGCAGTGCTAGAGATAGTAAAAGGGGTGGTAATGAAGAACTGTTTTTT.